The source of this T cell receptor beta chain is a study of T cell repertoires in aging, cancer and after chemotherapy. The template was genomic DNA from peripheral blood, not RNA. The CDR3 is 16 amino acids. Per germline, CDR1 SGHDN and CDR2 FVKESK. Between the trimmed V and J ends, which lost 1 base and 5 bases, there was a span of 17 bases. TRB rearrangements spanning V, D and J were amplified using mixed TRB-A/B primers. TCRdb called the multiplex PCR reads again in MiXCR, with one record for every CDR3 protein. The sample yields some 2,000 distinct CDR3 sequences, 30% to 40% seen once. The V call is TRBV14, the J call TRBJ2-5, with D possibly being TRBD1 (5 bases). The clonotype originates from a human donor with a solid tumor. Input material: blood. This chain's CDR3 is CASSQGPGKGSETQYF. The CDR3 nucleotides read TGTGCCAGCAGCCAAGGACCAGGGAAGGGAAGCGAGACCCAGTACTTC.